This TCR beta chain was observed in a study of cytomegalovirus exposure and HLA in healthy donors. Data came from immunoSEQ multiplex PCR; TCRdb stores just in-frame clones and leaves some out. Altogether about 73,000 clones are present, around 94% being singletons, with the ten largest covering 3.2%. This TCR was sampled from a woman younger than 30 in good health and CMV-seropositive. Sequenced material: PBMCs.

DNA for the CDR3: TGTGCCAGCAGTGGGCGACTAGCGGGAGAGCCCCTCCACTACAATGAGCAGTTCTTC. Translating gives CASSGRLAGEPLHYNEQFF. The chain combines TRBV2 with TRBJ2-1; 12 positions agree with TRBD2. This CDR3 region has 19 residues. Germline V gene sequence: CDR1 SNHLY, CDR2 FYNNEI. Trimming took 4 bases from V and 3 from J; bases not matched to a gene: 13.